This T cell receptor (beta chain) was captured by sequencing in a study of T cell repertoires in cytomegalovirus infection. Overall study: Both CMV infection and a matching HLA type were indicated by public TCR beta signatures.

Germline CDR1 and CDR2: LGHNA and YSLEER. CDR3 size: 15 residues. V lost 1 base and J lost 5, with 14 bases in between. The table lists this clonotype with a few counts. Its antigen is unknown. Study-wide results and limits: HLA-C-restricted TCR beta clonotypes specific for CMV led the ex vivo response.

TCRdb re-derived calls from the reads in MiXCR, one entry per CDR3 protein. The profile covers approximately 1,000,000 distinct CDR3 sequences, with roughly 30% appearing a single time and around 15% taken by the ten largest. The chain couples TRBV4-3 to TRBJ1-2, with D maybe TRBD1 (6 bases). Sequencing used cultured CD8+ T cells from PBMCs, obtained from culture after CMV antigen stimulation. The sequence came from a human donor in good health (CMV status not recorded). Some clones in this sample may be carry-over from other donors' samples. CDR3 protein: CASSQGNRASYGYTF. CDR3 nucleotides: TGCGCCAGCAGCCAAGGAAACAGGGCCAGTTATGGCTACACCTTC.